This paragraph reports one T cell receptor (beta chain). This record comes from a study of T cell changes during pregnancy in multiple sclerosis. Profiling relied on immunoSEQ multiplex PCR, and the TCRdb table lists in-frame clones only, not all of them. The sample lists 45,000 to 60,000 clones; 90% to 95% were seen once. J was trimmed by 6 bases and V by 0 bases; bases with no gene match: 10. The CDR3 is 17 residues long. Germline lookup yields CDR1 KGHSH and CDR2 LQKENI. This receptor was obtained from a female donor with multiple sclerosis, enrolled in a pregnancy study. V usage is TRBV18 and J usage is TRBJ2-7; 11 nucleotides agree with TRBD2. The sequenced sample was CD4+ T cells from peripheral blood mononuclear cells, obtained in the second trimester of pregnancy. The CDR3 coding sequence is TGTGCCAGCTCACCACCAGGGCTAGCGGGAGGCGGAAGCGAGCAGTACTTC. Translating gives CASSPPGLAGGGSEQYF.